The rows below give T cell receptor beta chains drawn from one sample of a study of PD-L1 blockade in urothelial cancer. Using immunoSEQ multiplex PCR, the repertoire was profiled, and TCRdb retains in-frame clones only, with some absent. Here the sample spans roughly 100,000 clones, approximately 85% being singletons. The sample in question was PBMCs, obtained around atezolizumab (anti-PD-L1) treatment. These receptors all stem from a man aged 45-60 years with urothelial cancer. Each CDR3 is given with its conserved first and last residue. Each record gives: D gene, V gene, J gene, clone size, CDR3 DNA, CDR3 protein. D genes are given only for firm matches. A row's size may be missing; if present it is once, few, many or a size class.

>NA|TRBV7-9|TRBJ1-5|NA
TGTGCCAGCAGCTTCGTAGGAGATCAGCCCCAGCATTTT
CASSFVGDQPQHF
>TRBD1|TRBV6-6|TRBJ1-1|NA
TGTGCCAGCGTGTTAACAGGGGGAGGTGAAGCTTTCTTT
CASVLTGGGEAFF
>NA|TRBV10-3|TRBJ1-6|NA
TGTGCCATCAGTGAGTCGGAGTATTCACCCCTCCACTTT
CAISESEYSPLHF
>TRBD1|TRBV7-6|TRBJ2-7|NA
TGTGCCAGCAGTCCCACAGGGGGCGCTGAAATCTACGAGCAGTACTTC
CASSPTGGAEIYEQYF
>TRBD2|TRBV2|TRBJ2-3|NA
TGTGCCAGCAGTGAACGGGGCGGGAGGTTCACAGATACGCAGTATTTT
CASSERGGRFTDTQYF
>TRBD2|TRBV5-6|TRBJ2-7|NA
TGTGCCAGCAGCTTGGGTTCGGCTAGCGGGGGTTACGAGCAGTACTTC
CASSLGSASGGYEQYF
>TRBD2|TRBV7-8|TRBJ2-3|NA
TGTGCCAGCAGCTTAATGCGGGAGGATCTAGATTGGACAGATACGCAGTATTTT
CASSLMREDLDWTDTQYF
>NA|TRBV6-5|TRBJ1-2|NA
TGTGCCAGCAGTTACAAATCTCAGGCCAATGGCTACACCTTC
CASSYKSQANGYTF
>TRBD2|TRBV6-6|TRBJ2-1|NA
TGTGCCAGCAGTACTGGGACTAGCGGGAGTAAGGAGCAGTTCTTC
CASSTGTSGSKEQFF
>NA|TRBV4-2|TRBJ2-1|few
TGTGCCAGCAGCACCCGACAAGACAATGAGCAGTTCTTC
CASSTRQDNEQFF
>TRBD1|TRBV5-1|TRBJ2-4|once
TGCGCCAGCAGGAGGACAGGGGAGGCCAAAAACATTCAGTACTTC
CASRRTGEAKNIQYF
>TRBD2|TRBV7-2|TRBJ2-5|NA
TGTGCCAGCAGTTTAGGGAGGGAGGAAGAGACCCAGTACTTC
CASSLGREEETQYF
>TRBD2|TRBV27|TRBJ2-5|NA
TGTGCCAGCAGCGTAGCGGGAGCTAGGGAGACCCAGTACTTC
CASSVAGARETQYF
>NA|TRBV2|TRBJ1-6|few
TGTGCCAGCAGTGGCCAGGGCAGTTTGAATTCACCCCTCCACTTT
CASSGQGSLNSPLHF
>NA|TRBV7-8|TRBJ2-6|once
TGTGCCAGCACCGATGGCCTACAGGGAGCTGGGGCCAACGTCCTGACTTTC
CASTDGLQGAGANVLTF
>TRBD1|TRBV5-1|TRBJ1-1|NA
TGCGCCAGCAGCTTGGACCTAGGACAGGGAGCTGAAGCTTTCTTT
CASSLDLGQGAEAFF
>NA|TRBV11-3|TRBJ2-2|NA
TGTGCCAGCAGCCCCCGGGGCACCGGGGAGCTGTTTTTT
CASSPRGTGELFF
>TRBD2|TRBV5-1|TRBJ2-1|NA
TGCGCCAGCAGCCCGGGACTAAACAATGAGCAGTTCTTC
CASSPGLNNEQFF
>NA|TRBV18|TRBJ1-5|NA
TGTGCCAGCTCACTTCCTTATAGCAATCAGCCCCAGCATTTT
CASSLPYSNQPQHF